Listed below are T cell receptor beta chains from one sample, sequenced in a study of T cell changes during pregnancy in multiple sclerosis. The table came from immunoSEQ multiplex PCR; TCRdb's copy has only in-frame clones and leaves some out. Of tens of thousands of clones listed, over 90% are singletons. The source material was CD8+ T cells from peripheral blood mononuclear cells, sampled in the third trimester of pregnancy. The receptors here all came from a female donor with multiple sclerosis, enrolled in a pregnancy study. Each CDR3 is given with its conserved first and last residue. The D gene is left open where the match is weak. Rows may omit the clone size; those that give it use once, few, many or a size class.

d_call: TRBD1
j_call: TRBJ2-7
clone_size: -
v_call: TRBV19
cdr3_nt: TGTGCCAGTAGTATCGGGACAGGGTACAACGAGCAGTACTTC
cdr3_aa: CASSIGTGYNEQYF

d_call: -
j_call: TRBJ1-2
clone_size: -
v_call: TRBV19
cdr3_nt: TGTGCCAGTAGATCACAGGTGGACTATGGCTACACCTTC
cdr3_aa: CASRSQVDYGYTF

d_call: TRBD1
j_call: TRBJ1-2
clone_size: -
v_call: TRBV27
cdr3_nt: TGTGCCAGCAGTATCAGGGGGATCGGGAGTGGCTACACCTTC
cdr3_aa: CASSIRGIGSGYTF

d_call: -
j_call: TRBJ2-7
clone_size: once
v_call: TRBV30
cdr3_nt: TGTGCCTGGTCCGAGGGGGTCGGCTACGAGCAGTACTTC
cdr3_aa: CAWSEGVGYEQYF

d_call: -
j_call: TRBJ1-5
clone_size: -
v_call: TRBV28
cdr3_nt: TGTGCCAGCAGGCAGGGCGGTCAGCCCCAGCATTTT
cdr3_aa: CASRQGGQPQHF

d_call: -
j_call: TRBJ2-1
clone_size: -
v_call: TRBV13
cdr3_nt: TGTGCCAGCAGCTTTGGGGGCGGGCATGAGCAGTTCTTC
cdr3_aa: CASSFGGGHEQFF

d_call: TRBD2
j_call: TRBJ2-2
clone_size: -
v_call: TRBV11-2
cdr3_nt: TGTGCCAGCAGCTTAGAGCGCGGGAGAGCAGCCGGGGAGCTGTTTTTT
cdr3_aa: CASSLERGRAAGELFF

d_call: TRBD2
j_call: TRBJ2-1
clone_size: -
v_call: TRBV4-2
cdr3_nt: TGTGCCAGCAGCCAAGACCCGACTAGCGGGAATGAGCAGTTCTTC
cdr3_aa: CASSQDPTSGNEQFF

d_call: TRBD1
j_call: TRBJ2-7
clone_size: -
v_call: TRBV27
cdr3_nt: TGTGCCAGCAGTTTGAGTTTTGGACAGGGCCTCTCCTACGAGCAGTACTTC
cdr3_aa: CASSLSFGQGLSYEQYF

d_call: -
j_call: TRBJ2-2
clone_size: -
v_call: TRBV29-1
cdr3_nt: TGCAGCGTTAGAGTGCCGTATACCGGGGAGCTGTTTTTT
cdr3_aa: CSVRVPYTGELFF

d_call: -
j_call: TRBJ2-1
clone_size: -
v_call: TRBV30
cdr3_nt: TGTGCCTGGAGTGTGGCAGGGAGGAATGAGCAGTTCTTC
cdr3_aa: CAWSVAGRNEQFF

d_call: -
j_call: TRBJ1-1
clone_size: once
v_call: TRBV4-1
cdr3_nt: TGCGCCAGCAGCCAAGGACAGAACACTGAAGCTTTCTTT
cdr3_aa: CASSQGQNTEAFF

d_call: TRBD2
j_call: TRBJ2-1
clone_size: -
v_call: TRBV4-3
cdr3_nt: TGCGCCAGCAGCCAAGAATTTTGGAGCGGGAGGGCCTCCTACAATGAGCAGTTCTTC
cdr3_aa: CASSQEFWSGRASYNEQFF

d_call: TRBD2
j_call: TRBJ2-3
clone_size: -
v_call: TRBV11-2
cdr3_nt: TGTGCCAGCAGCTTAGCTAGCGGGTCCACAGATACGCAGTATTTT
cdr3_aa: CASSLASGSTDTQYF

d_call: TRBD1
j_call: TRBJ1-5
clone_size: -
v_call: TRBV6-6
cdr3_nt: TGTGCCAGCAGTTCAGGGGGCGAAGCTCAGCCCCAGCATTTT
cdr3_aa: CASSSGGEAQPQHF

d_call: -
j_call: TRBJ1-3
clone_size: -
v_call: TRBV28
cdr3_nt: TGTGCCAGCAGTTTAGGGGGGTCTGGAAACACCATATATTTT
cdr3_aa: CASSLGGSGNTIYF

d_call: TRBD1
j_call: TRBJ1-1
clone_size: -
v_call: TRBV5-1
cdr3_nt: TGCGCCAGCAGCTGGGGACAGGGGATGGGGAACACTGAAGCTTTCTTT
cdr3_aa: CASSWGQGMGNTEAFF

d_call: -
j_call: TRBJ1-5
clone_size: -
v_call: TRBV5-1
cdr3_nt: TGCGCCAGCAGCCAAAATAGCAATCAGCCCCAGCATTTT
cdr3_aa: CASSQNSNQPQHF

d_call: -
j_call: TRBJ1-1
clone_size: -
v_call: TRBV6-5
cdr3_nt: TGTGCCAGCAGTTACCCCGTGGGGGGTGAAGCTTTCTTT
cdr3_aa: CASSYPVGGEAFF

d_call: TRBD2
j_call: TRBJ2-7
clone_size: -
v_call: TRBV27
cdr3_nt: TGTGCCAGCACCAAGCACGGAAGCGGGGGTTCCTACGAGCAGTACTTC
cdr3_aa: CASTKHGSGGSYEQYF

d_call: TRBD2
j_call: TRBJ2-3
clone_size: -
v_call: TRBV25-1
cdr3_nt: TGTGCCAGCAGTGAATACCTAGCGGGTATGGGTACAGATACGCAGTATTTT
cdr3_aa: CASSEYLAGMGTDTQYF

d_call: -
j_call: TRBJ2-5
clone_size: -
v_call: TRBV27
cdr3_nt: TGTGCCAGCAGTTTAAACGGGTTAGAGACCCAGTACTTC
cdr3_aa: CASSLNGLETQYF

d_call: TRBD2
j_call: TRBJ2-7
clone_size: once
v_call: TRBV7-9
cdr3_nt: TGTGCCAGCAGCCCAGGGACTAGAGCCTACGAGCAGTACTTC
cdr3_aa: CASSPGTRAYEQYF

d_call: TRBD1
j_call: TRBJ2-7
clone_size: -
v_call: TRBV19
cdr3_nt: TGTGCCAGTACCAATTCTCCAGGGGGTATCGAGCAGTACTTC
cdr3_aa: CASTNSPGGIEQYF

d_call: -
j_call: TRBJ2-5
clone_size: -
v_call: TRBV5-1
cdr3_nt: TGCGCCAGCAGCCCCCATCACAGGGTTGAGACCCAGTACTTC
cdr3_aa: CASSPHHRVETQYF

d_call: TRBD1
j_call: TRBJ2-7
clone_size: few
v_call: TRBV6-1
cdr3_nt: TGTGCCAGCAGCTTGAACAGGGGGCTGTTCTACGAGCAGTACTTC
cdr3_aa: CASSLNRGLFYEQYF

d_call: -
j_call: TRBJ1-2
clone_size: medium-sized
v_call: TRBV9
cdr3_nt: TGTGCCAGCAGCGCCTTCGGGAGCAATAACTATGGCTACACCTTC
cdr3_aa: CASSAFGSNNYGYTF

d_call: TRBD2
j_call: TRBJ2-3
clone_size: -
v_call: TRBV5-1
cdr3_nt: TGCGCCAGCAGCTTGAGGGGTAGCGGGAGGGACACAGATACGCAGTATTTT
cdr3_aa: CASSLRGSGRDTDTQYF

d_call: -
j_call: TRBJ2-1
clone_size: -
v_call: TRBV18
cdr3_nt: TGTGCCAGCTTAATATCGCCCACAGCCTACAATGAGCAGTTCTTC
cdr3_aa: CASLISPTAYNEQFF

d_call: TRBD2
j_call: TRBJ2-3
clone_size: -
v_call: TRBV7-3
cdr3_nt: TGTGCCAGCAGCTTAATGGGGGGGTACACAGATACGCAGTATTTT
cdr3_aa: CASSLMGGYTDTQYF

d_call: TRBD1
j_call: TRBJ2-7
clone_size: -
v_call: TRBV6-5
cdr3_nt: TGTGCCAGCAGTTACGACAGGGGCGGGGAGCAGTACTTC
cdr3_aa: CASSYDRGGEQYF

d_call: TRBD2
j_call: TRBJ2-1
clone_size: -
v_call: TRBV2
cdr3_nt: TGTGCCAGCCCAACTAGCGGGAGAGGATCGAATGAGCAGTTCTTC
cdr3_aa: CASPTSGRGSNEQFF

d_call: TRBD1
j_call: TRBJ1-4
clone_size: -
v_call: TRBV7-9
cdr3_nt: TGTGCCAGCAGCCTTGCAGGGGGAAACGAAAAACTGTTTTTT
cdr3_aa: CASSLAGGNEKLFF

d_call: -
j_call: TRBJ2-7
clone_size: -
v_call: TRBV6-6
cdr3_nt: TGTGCCAGCAGTGCAGGGTTCTACGAGCAGTACTTC
cdr3_aa: CASSAGFYEQYF

d_call: -
j_call: TRBJ2-7
clone_size: -
v_call: TRBV27
cdr3_nt: TGTGCCAGCAGTATTCAGGGGCCCCCAAACGAGCAGTACTTC
cdr3_aa: CASSIQGPPNEQYF

d_call: -
j_call: TRBJ2-1
clone_size: -
v_call: TRBV27
cdr3_nt: TGTGCCAGCAGTCCCCCGGGTCTCTTGAATGAGCAGTTCTTC
cdr3_aa: CASSPPGLLNEQFF

d_call: -
j_call: TRBJ1-1
clone_size: -
v_call: TRBV9
cdr3_nt: TGTGCCAGCAGCCCCTCAGGGCCAACTGAAGCTTTCTTT
cdr3_aa: CASSPSGPTEAFF

d_call: TRBD2
j_call: TRBJ2-7
clone_size: once
v_call: TRBV2
cdr3_nt: TGTGCCAGCAGTGAACTAGCGGGACCCCTCTACGAGCAGTACTTC
cdr3_aa: CASSELAGPLYEQYF

d_call: -
j_call: TRBJ1-1
clone_size: few
v_call: TRBV14
cdr3_nt: TGTGCCAGCAGCCAACCCATGAACACTGAAGCTTTCTTT
cdr3_aa: CASSQPMNTEAFF

d_call: -
j_call: TRBJ1-4
clone_size: -
v_call: TRBV27
cdr3_nt: TGTGCCAGCAGATTAGCGACAGGCACTAATGAAAAACTGTTTTTT
cdr3_aa: CASRLATGTNEKLFF

d_call: -
j_call: TRBJ2-7
clone_size: once
v_call: TRBV25-1
cdr3_nt: TGTGCCAGCACTCTAGGACAAACCTACGAGCAGTACTTC
cdr3_aa: CASTLGQTYEQYF

d_call: -
j_call: TRBJ1-3
clone_size: -
v_call: TRBV27
cdr3_nt: TGTGCCAGCAGTTTGGGGGGTATCGGAAACACCATATATTTT
cdr3_aa: CASSLGGIGNTIYF

d_call: TRBD1
j_call: TRBJ2-7
clone_size: -
v_call: TRBV7-6
cdr3_nt: TGTGCCAGCAGCCCCTCCCCCGGGACAGGTCTTTACTACGAGCAGTACTTC
cdr3_aa: CASSPSPGTGLYYEQYF

d_call: TRBD1
j_call: TRBJ2-7
clone_size: -
v_call: TRBV7-9
cdr3_nt: TGTGCCAGCAGCCCCCTGGGACAGGGTTTTAACTACGAGCAGTACTTC
cdr3_aa: CASSPLGQGFNYEQYF

d_call: TRBD2
j_call: TRBJ2-5
clone_size: -
v_call: TRBV27
cdr3_nt: TGTGCCAGCAGTTTGGTGCGGGAGGGTGAGACCCAGTACTTC
cdr3_aa: CASSLVREGETQYF

d_call: TRBD2
j_call: TRBJ2-7
clone_size: -
v_call: TRBV19
cdr3_nt: TGTGCCAGTACCCTGGCAAGCGGGACCTACGAGCAGTACTTC
cdr3_aa: CASTLASGTYEQYF

d_call: -
j_call: TRBJ2-7
clone_size: once
v_call: TRBV5-1
cdr3_nt: TGCGCCAGCAGCTTGGTATGGGGGCAAGCCTACGAGCAGTACTTC
cdr3_aa: CASSLVWGQAYEQYF

d_call: TRBD2
j_call: TRBJ2-2
clone_size: -
v_call: TRBV5-1
cdr3_nt: TGCGCCAGCAGCTGGGGCTCGATGGCGGGAGGGCCTAATCCCGGGGAGCTGTTTTTT
cdr3_aa: CASSWGSMAGGPNPGELFF

d_call: -
j_call: TRBJ1-2
clone_size: -
v_call: TRBV4-3
cdr3_nt: TGCGCCAGCAGCCAAGTGTCAGGGTTAAATCTCTTGGATGGCTACACCTTC
cdr3_aa: CASSQVSGLNLLDGYTF

d_call: -
j_call: TRBJ2-7
clone_size: few
v_call: TRBV6-1
cdr3_nt: TGTGCCAGCAGTGTCGAGGGAGAACCCTACGAGCAGTACTTC
cdr3_aa: CASSVEGEPYEQYF

d_call: -
j_call: TRBJ2-7
clone_size: few
v_call: TRBV27
cdr3_nt: TGTGCCAGCGGGTGGGGGCGGGAGCAGTACTTC
cdr3_aa: CASGWGREQYF

d_call: -
j_call: TRBJ2-7
clone_size: -
v_call: TRBV4-1
cdr3_nt: TGCGCCAGCAGCCAAGTGTTATCGCCCAGGGGTCCCTACGAGCAGTACTTC
cdr3_aa: CASSQVLSPRGPYEQYF

d_call: TRBD1
j_call: TRBJ2-3
clone_size: -
v_call: TRBV6-5
cdr3_nt: TGTGCCAGCAGGGGGACAGGCCACCCCGCAGATACGCAGTATTTT
cdr3_aa: CASRGTGHPADTQYF